The present entry profiles one TCR beta chain with its context. This specimen belongs to a study of blood T cell repertoires in COVID-19. The table came from immunoSEQ multiplex PCR; TCRdb's copy has only in-frame clones and leaves some out. Of approximately 120,000 clones listed, approximately 89% were seen once; the top ten hold roughly 3%. Germline V gene sequence: CDR1 SEHNR, CDR2 FQNEAQ (reference sequence). After removal of 4 bases from V and 2 bases from J, the junction contained 7 bases not matched to a gene. This CDR3 has 17 amino acids. The sample taken for sequencing was peripheral blood. This TCR was sampled from a woman over 75 with COVID-19, enrolled during active disease. The rearrangement uses TRBV7-9 and TRBJ2-7; TRBD2 aligns across 14 bases. CDR3 nucleotide sequence: TGTGCCAGCAGCTCTGAAACGGGACTAGCGGGGGCCTACGAGCAGTACTTC. Translating gives CASSSETGLAGAYEQYF.